This T cell receptor (beta chain) was observed in a study of control samples from healthy donors and cancer patients. Here immunoSEQ multiplex PCR was the method, and the copy in TCRdb shows in-frame clones only, minus some. Here the sample spans more than 95,000 clones, 85% to 90% being singletons. Trimming removed 3 bases at V and 3 bases at J, with 23 bases between. Germline values: CDR1 GTSNPN, CDR2 SVGIG (reference sequence). The CDR3 has 17 residues. The sample taken for sequencing was PBMCs. This sequence joins TRBV30 and TRBJ1-2; D ambiguous. The receptor was derived from a woman aged 45-65 years with colorectal cancer. CDR3 residues: CAWSAERRPPSDYGYTF. The CDR3 nucleotides are TGTGCCTGGAGCGCCGAAAGGAGGCCCCCTTCGGACTATGGCTACACCTTC.